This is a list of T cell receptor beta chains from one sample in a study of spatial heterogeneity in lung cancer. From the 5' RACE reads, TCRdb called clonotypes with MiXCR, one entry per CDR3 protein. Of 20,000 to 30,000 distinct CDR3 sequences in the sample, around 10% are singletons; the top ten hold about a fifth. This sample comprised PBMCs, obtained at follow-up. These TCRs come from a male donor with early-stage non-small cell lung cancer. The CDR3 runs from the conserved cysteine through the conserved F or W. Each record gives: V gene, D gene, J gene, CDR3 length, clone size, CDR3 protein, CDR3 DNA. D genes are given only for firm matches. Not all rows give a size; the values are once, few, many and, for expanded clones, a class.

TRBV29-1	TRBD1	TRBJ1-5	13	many	CSVEQGENQPQHF	TGCAGCGTTGAACAGGGGGAGAATCAGCCCCAGCATTTT
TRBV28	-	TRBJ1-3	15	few	CASSSPGGGTNTIYF	TGTGCCAGCAGTTCCCCTGGGGGAGGAACGAACACCATATATTTT
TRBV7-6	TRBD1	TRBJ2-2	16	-	CASSLFLQGATGELFF	TGTGCCAGCAGCTTATTCTTACAGGGGGCCACCGGGGAGCTGTTTTTT
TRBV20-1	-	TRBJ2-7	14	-	CSAKVRDNRYEQYF	TGCAGTGCCAAAGTCCGGGACAACCGCTACGAGCAGTACTTC
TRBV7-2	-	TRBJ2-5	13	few	CASSFQGDETQYF	TGTGCCAGCAGCTTCCAGGGCGACGAGACCCAGTACTTC
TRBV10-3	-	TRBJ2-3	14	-	CAISETVNVDTQYF	TGTGCCATCAGTGAGACGGTCAACGTAGATACGCAGTATTTT
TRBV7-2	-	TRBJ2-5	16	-	CASSLVGPGSGETQYF	TGTGCCAGCAGCTTAGTTGGGCCGGGCAGTGGAGAGACCCAGTACTTC
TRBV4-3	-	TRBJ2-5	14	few	CASSQDSWGETQYF	TGCGCCAGCAGCCAAGATAGCTGGGGTGAGACCCAGTACTTC
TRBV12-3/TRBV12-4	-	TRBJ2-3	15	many	CASSLRGGRIDTQYF	TGTGCCAGCAGTTTAAGGGGGGGCAGGATAGATACGCAGTATTTT
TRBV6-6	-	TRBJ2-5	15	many	CASKGIGREQETQYF	TGTGCCAGCAAAGGGATTGGCAGAGAACAAGAGACCCAGTACTTC
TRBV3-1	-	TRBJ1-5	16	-	CASSQGRQINNQPQHF	TGTGCCAGCAGCCAGGGGAGACAGATAAACAATCAGCCCCAGCATTTT
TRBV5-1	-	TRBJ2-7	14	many	CASSLDTGNYEQYF	TGCGCCAGCAGCTTGGATACAGGGAACTACGAGCAGTACTTC
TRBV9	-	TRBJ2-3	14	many	CASSGPSRADTQYF	TGTGCCAGCAGCGGGCCCTCTCGAGCGGATACGCAGTATTTT
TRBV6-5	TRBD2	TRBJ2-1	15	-	CASSRGSGGRNEQFF	TGTGCCAGCAGTCGTGGAAGCGGGGGGAGGAATGAGCAGTTCTTC
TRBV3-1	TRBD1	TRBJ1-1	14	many	CASSQADRVGEAFF	TGTGCCAGCAGCCAAGCGGACAGGGTCGGGGAAGCTTTCTTT
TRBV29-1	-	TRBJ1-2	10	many	CSVGIDGYTF	TGCAGCGTTGGCATCGATGGCTACACCTTC
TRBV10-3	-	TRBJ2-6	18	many	CAIPGGSSDSAGANVLTF	TGTGCCATCCCGGGGGGCTCTTCAGATTCGGCTGGGGCCAACGTCCTGACTTTC
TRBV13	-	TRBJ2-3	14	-	CASSPLVGTDTQYF	TGTGCCAGCAGCCCGTTGGTGGGCACAGATACGCAGTATTTT
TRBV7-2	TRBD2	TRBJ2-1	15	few	CASRRTSGGALEQFF	TGTGCCAGCAGGCGAACTAGCGGGGGGGCCCTTGAGCAGTTCTTC
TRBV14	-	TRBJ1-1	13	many	CASNRQMNTEAFF	TGTGCCAGCAACCGACAGATGAACACTGAAGCTTTCTTT
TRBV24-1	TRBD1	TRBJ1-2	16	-	CATSEPGQGGTYGYTF	TGTGCCACCAGTGAACCTGGACAGGGAGGCACCTATGGCTACACCTTC
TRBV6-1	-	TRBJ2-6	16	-	CASSDPRGAGANVLTF	TGTGCCAGCAGTGACCCCAGGGGGGCTGGGGCCAACGTCCTGACTTTC
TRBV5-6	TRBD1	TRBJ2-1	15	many	CASSFTGTGGDEQFF	TGTGCCAGCAGCTTTACCGGGACAGGGGGCGATGAGCAGTTCTTC
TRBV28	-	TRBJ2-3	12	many	CASRGVPDTQYF	TGTGCCAGCAGGGGTGTGCCGGATACGCAGTATTTT
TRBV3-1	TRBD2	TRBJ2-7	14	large	CASSQASGAYEQYF	TGTGCCAGCAGCCAAGCCAGCGGGGCCTACGAGCAGTACTTC
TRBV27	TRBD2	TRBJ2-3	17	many	CASSSRRGGISTDTQYF	TGTGCCAGCAGTTCCAGGCGGGGGGGGATAAGCACAGATACGCAGTATTTT
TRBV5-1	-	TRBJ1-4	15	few	CASSGGDVWDEKLFF	TGCGCCAGCAGCGGAGGGGATGTGTGGGATGAAAAACTGTTTTTT
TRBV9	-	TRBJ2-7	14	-	CASSARGSGNEQYF	TGTGCCAGCAGCGCCAGGGGATCTGGCAACGAGCAGTACTTC
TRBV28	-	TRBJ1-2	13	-	CASSLGQSYGYTF	TGTGCCAGCAGTCTCGGACAGTCCTATGGCTACACCTTC
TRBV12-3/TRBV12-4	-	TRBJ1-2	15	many	CASSLHPDSNYGYTF	TGTGCCAGCAGTTTACATCCGGACAGTAACTATGGCTACACCTTC
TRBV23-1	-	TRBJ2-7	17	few	CASSQSTEDLITYEQYF	TGCGCCAGCAGTCAATCCACGGAGGACCTCATAACCTACGAGCAGTACTTC
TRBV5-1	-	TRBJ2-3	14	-	CASSFPEAPDTQYF	TGCGCCAGCAGCTTCCCGGAGGCCCCAGATACGCAGTATTTT
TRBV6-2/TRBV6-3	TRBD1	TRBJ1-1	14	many	CASSLRQGNTEAFF	TGTGCCAGCAGTCTCCGACAGGGGAACACTGAAGCTTTCTTT